Detailed here is one T cell receptor beta chain. In the original analysis: Reference gene primer amplification gave estimated nucleated cell counts. Profiling relied on immunoSEQ multiplex PCR, and the TCRdb table lists in-frame clones only, not all of them. Clone size and the V and J calls come from that table; the DNA yielded D and trimming. Among over 120,000 clones listed, roughly 84% were seen once. The record originates from a study of blood T cell repertoires in COVID-19. About the study: Material from acute and convalescent COVID-19 was sourced from the United States, Italy and Spain. In each case, the material was cDNA or gDNA derived from T cells, B-cell-depleted T cells, or PBMCs.

Sequencing was performed on peripheral blood. The receptor was derived from a human donor in a cohort sampled during active COVID-19.

The CDR3 coding sequence is TGTGCCTGGAGTGTACTAGGGCTTGGTGAGCAGTTCTTC. Its translation: CAWSVLGLGEQFF. V usage is TRBV30 and J usage is TRBJ2-1, with D tentatively TRBD2 (5 bases). Germline values: CDR1 GTSNPN, CDR2 SVGIG (reference sequence). V lost 0 bases, J lost 9 bases, and 12 bases lay in between. The CDR3 runs 13 residues. Looking up the rest from reference TRBV30 and TRBJ2-1 gives the full variable domain: SQTIHQWPATLVQPVGSPLSLECTVEGTSNPNLYWYRQAAGRGLQLLFYSVGIGQISSEVPQNLSASRPQDRQFILSSKKLLLSDSGFYLCAWSVLGLGEQFFGPGTRLTVL.